This T cell receptor beta chain was obtained from a study of cytotoxic CD8 clonotypes in ibrutinib-treated CLL. Background on the study: Outcomes included around 24 partial and 2 complete responses; after median around 65 months, 14 stayed remitted and 12 progressed. Response sampling came at median approximately twelve months of treatment, ranging roughly 6 to 36 months.

Genomic DNA (around 2 micrograms) was obtained from cryopreserved PBMCs for construction of TCR beta libraries. The CDR3 spans 16 residues. V lost 4 bases to trimming and J lost 2 bases, with 15 bases between them. Germline loops: CDR1 LNHDA, CDR2 SQIVND (reference sequence). Libraries were prepared by immunoSEQ multiplex PCR; TCRdb keeps only in-frame clonotypes and omits some of them. This table has 300,000 or so clones, roughly 67% appearing once. About this clone itself: Its target is unknown.

Findings of the study overall: Stable or contracted on treatment, public clonotypes were also uncommon.

This TCR derives from a human donor with chronic lymphocytic leukemia. The chain has TRBV19 and TRBJ2-1; possibly TRBD2 for D (5 bases). The sequencing here drew on PBMCs, taken after 36 months of ibrutinib treatment. CDR3 sequence reads: CASSTVMGVAYNEQFF. In DNA form, the CDR3 reads TGTGCCAGTAGTACCGTGATGGGAGTAGCCTACAATGAGCAGTTCTTC.